This T cell receptor (beta chain) was sequenced for a study of monozygotic twins with inflammatory bowel disease. On this clonotype itself: Antigen specificity is unknown.

Study results and limitations: Relative to healthy twins, IBD patients had fewer clonotypes in common with others, a gap that was especially apparent with disease activity.

In germline, CDR1 is MNHNS, CDR2 SASEGT. This CDR3 contains 14 residues. The quantity of total RNA per TCR library was 3500 ng. Each sample had eight separate cDNA synthesis reactions. Addition of UMIs with a 6-nucleotide sample barcode was achieved by template switching. From the 5' RACE reads, TCRdb lists one entry per CDR3 protein and no DNA. This table lists approximately 300,000 distinct CDR3 sequences. Sample: blood. The V call is TRBV6-1, the J call TRBJ2-1; there is no DNA to check the TCRdb D call of TRBD1. This TCR derives from a human donor with ulcerative colitis or Crohn's disease, or a healthy co-twin of an affected twin (not recorded which). The chain's CDR3 is CASSARGGYNEQFF.